This T cell receptor beta chain was obtained from a study of blood T cell repertoires in COVID-19. The overall study: Collection of acute and convalescent COVID-19 samples took place in the United States, Italy and Spain.

Trimming left V 5 bases short and J 4 bases short, with 11 bases between. CDR1 and CDR2 (germline): MNHEY, SMNVEV (reference sequence). The CDR3 is made up of 13 amino acids. Authors' processing steps: Reference gene primer amplification yielded estimated nucleated cell counts. The assay was immunoSEQ multiplex PCR, and TCRdb's table has in-frame clones only and misses some. V and J calls plus clone size are reproduced from that table; the DNA served to infer D and trimming. The sample holds about 350,000 clones, 88% seen once. This sequence joins TRBV27 and TRBJ1-2; maybe TRBD1 (5 bases). Sequenced: PBMCs or T cells enriched from blood (not recorded which). The origin of this receptor is a woman in her thirties who had been exposed to COVID-19. CDR3 nucleotides: TGTGCCAGCAGTGGAGGGGCCGCCTATGGCTACACCTTC. Protein sequence: CASSGGAAYGYTF.